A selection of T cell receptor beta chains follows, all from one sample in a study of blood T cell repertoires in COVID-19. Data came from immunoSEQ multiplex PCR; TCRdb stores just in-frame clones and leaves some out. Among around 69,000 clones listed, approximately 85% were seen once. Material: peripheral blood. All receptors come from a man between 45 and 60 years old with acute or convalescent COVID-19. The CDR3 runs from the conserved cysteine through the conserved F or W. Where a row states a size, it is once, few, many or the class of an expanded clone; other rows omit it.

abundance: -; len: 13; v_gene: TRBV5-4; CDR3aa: CASSSGVNTEAFF
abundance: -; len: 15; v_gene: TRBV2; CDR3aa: CASSGTSQSTDTQYF
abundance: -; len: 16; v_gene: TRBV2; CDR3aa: CASPGTSGGAHNEQFF
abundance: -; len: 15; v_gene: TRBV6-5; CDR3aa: CASTSLQGAQETQYF
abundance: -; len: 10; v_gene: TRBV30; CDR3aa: CAWGEETQYF
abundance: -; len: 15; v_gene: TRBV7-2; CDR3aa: CASSFLGGSSETQYF
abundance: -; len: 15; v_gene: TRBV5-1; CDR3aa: CASSAGQGWLETQYF
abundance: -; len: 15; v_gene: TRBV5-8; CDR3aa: CASSLVRGSNQPQHF
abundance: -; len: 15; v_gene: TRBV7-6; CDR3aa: CASSPGVADQETQYF
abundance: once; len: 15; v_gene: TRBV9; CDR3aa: CASSVRGLAGNEQYF
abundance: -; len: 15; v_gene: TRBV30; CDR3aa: CAWSVSSGLYNEQFF
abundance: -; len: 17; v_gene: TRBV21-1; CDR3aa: CASSKDPKAPPNTEAFF
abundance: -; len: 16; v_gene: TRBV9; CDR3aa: CASSRTLGSGQETQYF
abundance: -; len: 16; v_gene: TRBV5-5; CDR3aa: CASSSPDRGGNQPQHF
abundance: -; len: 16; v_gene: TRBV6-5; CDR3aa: CASSYDTGDRGLEQFF
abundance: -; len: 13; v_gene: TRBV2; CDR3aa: CASIRTGDAEAFF
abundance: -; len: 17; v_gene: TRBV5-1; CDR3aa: CASSLAGTGGKDYGYTF
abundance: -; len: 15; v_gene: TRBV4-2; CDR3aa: CASSQARRRQETQYF
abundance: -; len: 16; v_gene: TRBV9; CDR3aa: CASSVVSLAGGREQYF
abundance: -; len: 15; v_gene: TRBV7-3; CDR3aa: CASSLNGGMNTEAFF
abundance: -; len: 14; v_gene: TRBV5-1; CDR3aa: CASSLDRTLNIQYF
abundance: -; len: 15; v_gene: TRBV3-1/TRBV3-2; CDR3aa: CASSPGQGAAGELFF
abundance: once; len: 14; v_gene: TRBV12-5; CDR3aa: CASGWGGQADTQYF
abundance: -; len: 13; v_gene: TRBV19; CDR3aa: CASSTTGYNEQFF
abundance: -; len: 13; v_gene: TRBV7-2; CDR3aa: CASSLGLAGGQFF
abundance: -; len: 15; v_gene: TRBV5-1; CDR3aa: CASSSSSGVVPEAFF
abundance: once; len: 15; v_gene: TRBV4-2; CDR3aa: CASSQVGLATNTQYF
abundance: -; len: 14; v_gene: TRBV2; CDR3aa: CASRPRSNSQPQHF